These 19 T cell receptor beta chains originate from one sample sequenced in a study of CD8 T cells in Susac syndrome. RNA totalling roughly 0.45 to 1 ug underwent reverse transcription with random hexamers. MiXCR, run by TCRdb on the immunoSEQ multiplex PCR reads, gives a single entry per CDR3 protein. The sample yields tens of thousands of distinct CDR3 sequences, just over 90% seen once. Sequencing was done on a sample of CD8+ T cells from PBMCs. The origin of the receptors is a human donor in good health.

The chain employs TRBV14 and TRBJ2-1, with 8 bases lining up with TRBD2. From germline, CDR1 is SGHDN and CDR2 FVKESK. This CDR3 has 13 amino acids. V gave up 0 bases and J gave up 14 bases; unmatched junction bases: 6. The CDR3 DNA reads as TGTGCCAGCAGCCAAGATAACGGGAGGGGGGAGTTCTTC. As protein: CASSQDNGRGEFF.

The chain carries TRBV12-3 or TRBV12-4 and TRBJ1-2; D gene ambiguous. Trimming cost V 5 bases and J 2 bases, with 21 bases left between them. The CDR3 runs 17 residues. Written as DNA, the CDR3 is TGTGCCAGCAGTCCCCCCGGGTCCCCGGGGATAAACTATGGCTACACCTTC. It yields the protein CASSPPGSPGINYGYTF.

The J gene is TRBJ2-7, the V gene TRBV11-2; D may be TRBD2 (6 bases). Germline V gene data show CDR1 as SGHAT and CDR2 as FQNNGV. Trimming removed 1 base from V and 3 bases from J, with 16 bases in between. The CDR3 sequence is 16 residues long. Here the CDR3 DNA reads TGTGCCAGCAGCTTAGTGAGTTGGGGGGACGGCTACGAGCAGTACTTC. Its protein is CASSLVSWGDGYEQYF. The entire variable domain, with the rest obtained from reference TRBV11-2 and TRBJ2-7, is as follows: EAGVAQSPRYKIIEKRQSVAFWCNPISGHATLYWYQQILGQGPKLLIQFQNNGVVDDSQLPKDRFSAERLKGVDSTLKIQPAKLEDSAVYLCASSLVSWGDGYEQYFGPGTRLTVT.

The chain carries TRBV3-1 and TRBJ2-5, with 8 positions matching TRBD2. The CDR3 runs to 16 residues. Unmatched junction bases numbered 9, after V lost 2 bases and J lost 4 bases. Germline CDR1 is LGHDT and CDR2 is YNNKEL (reference sequence). Written as DNA, the CDR3 is TGTGCCAGCAGCCAACCCAAGCGGGGGCGCGGAGAGACCCAGTACTTC. It is translated as CASSQPKRGRGETQYF.

The chain couples TRBV11-2 to TRBJ1-2, with D possibly TRBD1 on 5 matching bases. The germline V gene encodes CDR1 SGHAT and CDR2 FQNNGV. Trimming stripped 7 bases from V and 5 bases from J, with 14 bases between. The CDR3 sequence is 13 residues long. CDR3 in DNA: TGTGCCAGCATAGGGCCACCAGGGTATGGCTACACCTTC. Encoded protein: CASIGPPGYGYTF.

This sequence joins TRBV5-1 and TRBJ2-7, with a weak D call TRBD1 (6 bases). V was clipped by 4 bases and J by 5 bases, with 13 bases between them. This CDR3 is 13 amino acids long. Germline V gene sequence: CDR1 SGHRS, CDR2 YFSETQ. The CDR3: CASSITGYDEQYF. The CDR3 nucleotides are TGCGCCAGCAGCATCACAGGGTATGACGAGCAGTACTTC.

The V and J genes are TRBV20-1 and TRBJ2-3; either TRBD1 or TRBD2 may fit D (6 bases each). Trimming shortened V by 2 bases and J by 1 base, and 22 bases separated the two germline ends. Germline V lookup: CDR1 DFQATT, CDR2 SNEGSKA (reference sequence). This CDR3 comprises 18 residues. CDR3 sequence reads: CSARPSLFIGGGTDTQYF. CDR3 DNA: TGCAGTGCTAGACCCTCCTTGTTTATCGGGGGCGGCACAGATACGCAGTATTTT.

The CDR3 coding sequence is TGTGCCATCAGTTTCCGTGGAGACACAGATACGCAGTATTTT. Its protein product is CAISFRGDTDTQYF. The chain combines TRBV10-3 with TRBJ2-3; D unclear. The CDR3 consists of 14 residues. Per the germline V gene, CDR1 is ENHRY and CDR2 is SYGVKD. Trimming removed 5 bases from V and 2 bases from J, with 11 bases in between.

In this sample, this clonotype turned up once. The V gene is TRBV3-1, the J gene TRBJ2-3; TRBD1 aligns across 9 bases. Germline lookup yields CDR1 LGHDT and CDR2 YNNKEL (reference sequence). Losses at the gene ends were 3 bases for V and 5 bases for J; bases not matched to a gene: 3. The CDR3 runs to 14 residues. The CDR3 DNA sequence: TGTGCCAGCAGCCAGTCGACAGGGGGAGATACGCAGTATTTT. Translated: CASSQSTGGDTQYF.

V is TRBV2 and J is TRBJ2-1; 8 nucleotides match TRBD2. Trimming cost V 2 bases and J 6 bases; bases outside gene matches: 6. CDR1 is SNHLY, CDR2 FYNNEI, per germline. The CDR3 is 15 residues long. Here the CDR3 DNA reads TGTGCCAGCAGTGAATCGGGGGGGCTGGGCAATGAGCAGTTCTTC. Translation: CASSESGGLGNEQFF.

The rearrangement links TRBV6-1 to TRBJ1-2; 7 bases align to TRBD1. V lost 2 bases and J lost 3; bases outside the gene matches: 9. Germline V gives CDR1 MNHNS, CDR2 SASEGT. This CDR3 is 16 amino acids long. CDR3: CASSETASGGYYGYTF. The CDR3 coding sequence is TGTGCCAGCAGTGAAACGGCGTCAGGGGGATACTATGGCTACACCTTC.

This chain uses TRBV27 with TRBJ2-7; 8 bases align to TRBD1. CDR1 is MNHEY and CDR2 is SMNVEV in the germline V gene (reference sequence). V shed 4 bases, J shed 5 bases, and the junction held 7 bases outside the gene matches. This CDR3 has 14 amino acids. CDR3 residues: CASSWRQGSHEQYF. The CDR3 region has the DNA TGTGCCAGCAGTTGGCGACAGGGGTCCCACGAGCAGTACTTC.

This sequence joins TRBV9 and TRBJ2-1, with 8 bases lining up with TRBD1. This CDR3 comprises 17 residues. The V and J ends lost 0 bases and 9 bases, in that order; junction bases with no gene match: 14. Per germline, CDR1 SGDLS and CDR2 YYNGEE. This CDR3 is CASSVADGQGGRGEQFF. CDR3 bases: TGTGCCAGCAGCGTAGCTGACGGACAGGGAGGAAGGGGTGAGCAGTTCTTC.

The chain combines TRBV12-3 or TRBV12-4 with TRBJ1-1; unclear D gene. Between the trimmed V and J ends, which lost 3 bases and 7 bases, there was a span of 6 bases. The CDR3 spans 11 residues. CDR3: CASSFTGEAFF. The CDR3 nucleotides are TGTGCCAGCAGTTTTACCGGTGAAGCTTTCTTT.

The chain links TRBV6-1 to TRBJ1-6; TRBD1 aligns across 7 bases. Looked up from germline, CDR1 is MNHNS and CDR2 is SASEGT. This CDR3 is 14 amino acids long. V gave up 7 bases and J gave up 6 bases; unmatched junction bases: 6. The CDR3 protein is CASTLYRGNSPLHF. CDR3 nucleotides: TGTGCCAGCACGCTATACAGGGGTAATTCACCCCTCCACTTT.

The V and J genes are TRBV7-2 and TRBJ1-6; D is perhaps TRBD1 (5 bases). Trimming stripped 4 bases from V and 8 bases from J, with 15 bases between. The CDR3 runs to 15 residues. The germline gives CDR1 SGHTA, CDR2 FQGNSA. CDR3 DNA: TGTGCCAGCAGCTCGCTGGACACAGTTTATTCACCCCTCCACTTT. Amino acids: CASSSLDTVYSPLHF.

V is TRBV12-3 or TRBV12-4 and J is TRBJ1-3, with unresolved D. Trimming pared 7 bases from V and 4 bases from J, leaving 17 bases between. The length of the CDR3 is 15 residues. This chain's CDR3 is CASNSLETGGNTIYF. Written as DNA, the CDR3 is TGTGCCAGCAATTCCCTGGAGACCGGAGGAAACACCATATATTTT.

This clonotype occurred once. CDR3 DNA sequence: TGTGCCAGCAGTTTACCGGGCCCCTACGAGCAGTACTTC. This gives the protein CASSLPGPYEQYF. V usage is TRBV12-3 or TRBV12-4 and J usage is TRBJ2-7, with D hard to call. The CDR3 is 13 amino acids. Trimming shortened V by 2 bases and J by 2 bases, and 7 bases separated the two germline ends.

The chain has TRBV13 and TRBJ2-7, with D possibly called TRBD1 or TRBD2 (7 bases each). The germline V and J ends were trimmed by 4 bases and 6 bases, with 16 bases remaining between them. The CDR3 is 14 residues long. Germline V gene data show CDR1 as PRHDT and CDR2 as FYEKMQ (reference sequence). CDR3 region: CASSWGGQSVEQYF. CDR3 nucleotides: TGTGCCAGCAGCTGGGGGGGACAGTCGGTCGAGCAGTACTTC.